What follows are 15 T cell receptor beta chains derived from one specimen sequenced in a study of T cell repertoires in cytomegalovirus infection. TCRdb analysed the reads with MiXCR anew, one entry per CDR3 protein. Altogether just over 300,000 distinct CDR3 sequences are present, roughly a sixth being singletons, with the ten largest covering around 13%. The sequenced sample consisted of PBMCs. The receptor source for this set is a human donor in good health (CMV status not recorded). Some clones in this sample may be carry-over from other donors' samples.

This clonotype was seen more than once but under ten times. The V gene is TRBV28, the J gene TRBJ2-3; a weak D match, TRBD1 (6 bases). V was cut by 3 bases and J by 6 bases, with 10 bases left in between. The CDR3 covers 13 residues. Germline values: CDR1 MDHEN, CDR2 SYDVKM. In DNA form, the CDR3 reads TGTGCCAGCAGTTTTGGGGGCCGGGATACGCAGTATTTT. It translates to CASSFGGRDTQYF. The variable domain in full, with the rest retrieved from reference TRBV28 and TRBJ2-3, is DVKVTQSSRYLVKRTGEKVFLECVQDMDHENMFWYRQDPGLGLRLIYFSYDVKMKEKGDIPEGYSVSREKKERFSLILESASTNQTSMYLCASSFGGRDTQYFGPGTRLTVL.

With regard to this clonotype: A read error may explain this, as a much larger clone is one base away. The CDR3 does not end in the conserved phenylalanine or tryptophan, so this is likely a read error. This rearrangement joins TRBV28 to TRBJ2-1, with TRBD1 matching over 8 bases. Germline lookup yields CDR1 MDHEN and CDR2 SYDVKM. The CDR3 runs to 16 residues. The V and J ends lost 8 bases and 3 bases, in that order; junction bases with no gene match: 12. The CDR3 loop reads CASRGVGDRGYNEQFS. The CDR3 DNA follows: TGTGCCAGCCGTGGGGTGGGCGACAGGGGCTACAATGAGCAGTTCTCC.

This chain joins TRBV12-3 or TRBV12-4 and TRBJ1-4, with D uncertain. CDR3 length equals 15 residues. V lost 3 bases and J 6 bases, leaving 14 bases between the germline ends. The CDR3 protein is CASSFYNPMDEKLFF. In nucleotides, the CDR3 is TGTGCCAGCAGTTTTTACAACCCGATGGATGAAAAACTGTTTTTT.

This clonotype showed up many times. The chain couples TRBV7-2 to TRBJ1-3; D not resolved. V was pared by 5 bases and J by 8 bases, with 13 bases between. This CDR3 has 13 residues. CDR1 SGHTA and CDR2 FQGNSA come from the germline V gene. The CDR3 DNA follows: TGTGCCAGCAGCGAAGTCGGGGTGGACACCATATATTTT. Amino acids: CASSEVGVDTIYF. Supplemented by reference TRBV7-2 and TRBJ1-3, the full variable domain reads GAGVSQSPSNKVTEKGKDVELRCDPISGHTALYWYRQSLGQGLEFLIYFQGNSAPDKSGLPSDRFSAERTGGSVSTLTIQRTQQEDSAVYLCASSEVGVDTIYFGEGSWLTVV.

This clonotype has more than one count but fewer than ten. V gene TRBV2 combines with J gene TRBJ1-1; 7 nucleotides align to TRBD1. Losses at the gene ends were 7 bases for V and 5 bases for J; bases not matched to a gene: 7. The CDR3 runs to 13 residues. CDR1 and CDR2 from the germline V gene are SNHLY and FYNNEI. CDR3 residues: CASTRQGWTEAFF. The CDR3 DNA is TGTGCCAGCACCAGACAGGGTTGGACTGAAGCTTTCTTT.

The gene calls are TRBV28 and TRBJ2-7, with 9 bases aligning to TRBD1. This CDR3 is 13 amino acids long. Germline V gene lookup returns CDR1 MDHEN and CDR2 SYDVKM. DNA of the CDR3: TGTGCAGCAGGTGGGACAGGGATCTACGAGCAGTACTTC. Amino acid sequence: CAAGGTGIYEQYF.

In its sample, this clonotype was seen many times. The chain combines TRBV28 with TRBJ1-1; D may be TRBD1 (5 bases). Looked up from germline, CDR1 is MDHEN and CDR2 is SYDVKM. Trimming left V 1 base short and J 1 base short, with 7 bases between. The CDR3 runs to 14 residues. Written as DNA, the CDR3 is TGTGCCAGCAGTTTATCCGGGGGGAACACTGAAGCTTTCTTT. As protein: CASSLSGGNTEAFF.

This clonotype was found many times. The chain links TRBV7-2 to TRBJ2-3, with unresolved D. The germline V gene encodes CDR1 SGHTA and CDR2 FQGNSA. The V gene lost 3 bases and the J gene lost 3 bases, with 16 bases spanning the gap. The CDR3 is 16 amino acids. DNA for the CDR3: TGTGCCAGCAGCTTTGAAAGCGCTAGAAGAACAGATACGCAGTATTTT. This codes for CASSFESARRTDTQYF.

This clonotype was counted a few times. CDR3 in amino acids: CASSYSPTRENEQFF. In DNA form, the CDR3 reads TGTGCCAGCAGCTACTCGCCGACCAGGGAAAATGAGCAGTTCTTC. The V and J genes are TRBV7-6 and TRBJ2-1, with D possibly matching TRBD1 (5 bases). Per germline, CDR1 SGHVS and CDR2 FNYEAQ. The ends were cut back, 4 bases at V and 7 bases at J, with 17 bases in the middle. This CDR3 has 15 residues.

CDR3 nucleotides: TGTGCCATCAGTGAAGGGGGCGACGCTAACTATGGCTACACCTTC. Protein product: CAISEGGDANYGYTF. The J gene is TRBJ1-2, the V gene TRBV10-3, with 7 bases lining up with TRBD1. This CDR3 comprises 15 residues. Losses at the gene ends were 3 bases for V and 0 bases for J; bases not matched to a gene: 4. Germline CDR1 reads ENHRY; CDR2 reads SYGVKD.

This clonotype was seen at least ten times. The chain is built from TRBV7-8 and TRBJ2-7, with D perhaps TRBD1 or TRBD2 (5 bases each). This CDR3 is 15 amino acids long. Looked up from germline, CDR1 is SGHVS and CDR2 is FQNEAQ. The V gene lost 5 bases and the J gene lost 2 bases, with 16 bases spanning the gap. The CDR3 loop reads CASSQTGTATYEQYF. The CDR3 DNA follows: TGTGCCAGCAGCCAAACCGGGACGGCGACCTACGAGCAGTACTTC.

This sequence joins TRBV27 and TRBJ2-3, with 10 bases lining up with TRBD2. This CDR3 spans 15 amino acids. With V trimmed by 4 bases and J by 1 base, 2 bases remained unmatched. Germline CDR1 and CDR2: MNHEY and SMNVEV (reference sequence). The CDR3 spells CASSWGTSGTDTQYF. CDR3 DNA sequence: TGTGCCAGCAGTTGGGGGACTAGCGGCACAGATACGCAGTATTTT.

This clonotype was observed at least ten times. CDR3 bases: TGTGCCAGCAGTGCCTCGGGGCGGGGGGGTGGAGAGACCCAGTACTTC. It specifies CASSASGRGGGETQYF. V usage is TRBV28 and J usage is TRBJ2-5, with 9 bases that match TRBD2. This CDR3 spans 16 amino acids. Trimming took 5 bases from V and 4 from J; bases not matched to a gene: 11. Germline V gene sequence: CDR1 MDHEN, CDR2 SYDVKM.

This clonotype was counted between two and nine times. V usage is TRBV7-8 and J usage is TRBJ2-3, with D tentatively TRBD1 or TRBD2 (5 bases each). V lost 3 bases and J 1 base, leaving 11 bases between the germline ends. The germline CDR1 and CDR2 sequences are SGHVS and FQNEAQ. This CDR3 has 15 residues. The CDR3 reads CASSFRDGGTDTQYF. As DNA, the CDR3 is TGTGCCAGCAGCTTCCGGGACGGCGGCACAGATACGCAGTATTTT.

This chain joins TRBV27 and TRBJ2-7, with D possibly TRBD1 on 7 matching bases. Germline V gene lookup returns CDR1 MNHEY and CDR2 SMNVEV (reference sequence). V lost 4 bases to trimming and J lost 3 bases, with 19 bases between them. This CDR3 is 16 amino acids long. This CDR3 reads CASSSRDSLDYYEQYF. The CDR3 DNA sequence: TGTGCCAGCAGTTCCAGGGACAGCCTGGACTACTACGAGCAGTACTTC.